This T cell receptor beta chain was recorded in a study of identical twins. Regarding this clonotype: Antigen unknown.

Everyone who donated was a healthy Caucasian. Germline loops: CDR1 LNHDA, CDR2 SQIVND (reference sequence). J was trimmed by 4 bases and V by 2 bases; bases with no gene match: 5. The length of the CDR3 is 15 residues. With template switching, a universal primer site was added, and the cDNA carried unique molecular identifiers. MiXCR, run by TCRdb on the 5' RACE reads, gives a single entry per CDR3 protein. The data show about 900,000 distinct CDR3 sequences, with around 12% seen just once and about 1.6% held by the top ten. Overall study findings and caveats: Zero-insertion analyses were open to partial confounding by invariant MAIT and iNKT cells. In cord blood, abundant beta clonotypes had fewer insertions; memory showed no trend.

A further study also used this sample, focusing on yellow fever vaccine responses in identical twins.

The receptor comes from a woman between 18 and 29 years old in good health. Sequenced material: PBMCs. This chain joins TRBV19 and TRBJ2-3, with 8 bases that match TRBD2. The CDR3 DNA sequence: TGTGCCAGTAGTATACGGGAGGGCCCAGCAGATACGCAGTATTTT. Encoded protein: CASSIREGPADTQYF.